These 22 T cell receptor beta chains came from one sample sequenced in a study of CD8 T cells in Susac syndrome. RNA totalling about 0.45 to 1 ug underwent reverse transcription with random hexamers. Each CDR3 protein is one row after TCRdb ran MiXCR on the immunoSEQ multiplex PCR reads. This table has a few hundred thousand distinct CDR3 sequences, 95% appearing once. The sequenced sample consisted of CD4+ T cells from PBMCs. The receptors were gathered from a human donor with multiple sclerosis.

The chain joins TRBV7-9 to TRBJ1-2; D is possibly TRBD1 (6 bases). There are 12 residues in the CDR3. Germline CDR1 and CDR2: SEHNR and FQNEAQ (reference sequence). Deletions cut 5 bases from V and 6 bases from J, with 10 bases between. The CDR3 DNA is TGTGCCAGCAGCCCAAGGGGGGATGGCTACACCTTC. It encodes CASSPRGDGYTF. Full variable domain (missing parts from reference TRBV7-9 and TRBJ1-2): DTGVSQNPRHKITKRGQNVTFRCDPISEHNRLYWYRQTLGQGPEFLTYFQNEAQLEKSRLLSDRFSAERPKGSFSTLEIQRTEQGDSAMYLCASSPRGDGYTFGSGTRLTVV.

The chain recombines TRBV6-1 with TRBJ1-5, with a weak D call TRBD1 (6 bases). V was pared by 7 bases and J by 1 base, with 14 bases between. CDR3 length equals 15 residues. The V gene's germline CDR1 is MNHNS and CDR2 SASEGT. CDR3 in amino acids: CASKRGTQSNQPQHF. DNA for the CDR3: TGTGCCAGCAAAAGGGGGACGCAAAGCAATCAGCCCCAGCATTTT.

The chain joins TRBV29-1 to TRBJ2-5, with D perhaps TRBD1 (6 bases). The ends were cut back, 6 bases at V and 1 base at J, with 15 bases in the middle. This CDR3 comprises 14 residues. Germline CDR1 SQVTM, CDR2 ANQGSEA. The CDR3 coding sequence is TGCAGCGTAGTCCACAGGGTAGGCCAAGAGACCCAGTACTTC. It is translated as CSVVHRVGQETQYF.

The sample holds one count of this clonotype. One junction end does not reproduce the germline sequence, and a read error may be involved. The V and J genes are TRBV11-2 and TRBJ2-5; D is ambiguous. Germline V gene sequence: CDR1 SGHAT, CDR2 FQNNGV. The CDR3 length is 11 residues. The CDR3 sequence is CASSSPLTLHF. CDR3 DNA sequence: TGTGCCAGCAGCTCACCTCTGACGTTGCACTTC.

The gene calls are TRBV20-1 and TRBJ2-7; D unclear. Germline V CDR1 and CDR2: DFQATT, SNEGSKA (reference sequence). The V end lost 0 bases, the J end lost 3 bases, and 15 bases lay between the germline ends. The CDR3 totals 15 residues. CDR3 sequence reads: CSARDGLLKGYEQYF. CDR3 coding DNA: TGCAGTGCTAGAGATGGTCTTCTTAAGGGCTACGAGCAGTACTTC.

The rearrangement joins TRBV29-1 to TRBJ2-5; D is possibly TRBD1 (6 bases). The length of the CDR3 is 12 residues. Germline V gene lookup returns CDR1 SQVTM and CDR2 ANQGSEA. The V and J ends lost 4 bases and 10 bases respectively, with 16 bases between them. In nucleotides, the CDR3 is TGCAGCGTTGTCTCAGGGGTAGAGGACCAGTACTTC. This translates into CSVVSGVEDQYF. Filled out from reference TRBV29-1 and TRBJ2-5, the complete variable domain reads SAVISQKPSRDICQRGTSLTIQCQVDSQVTMMFWYRQQPGQSLTLIATANQGSEATYESGFVIDKFPISRPNLTFSTLTVSNMSPEDSSIYLCSVVSGVEDQYFGPGTRLLVL.

This rearrangement joins TRBV9 to TRBJ1-2; D is unclear. V gave up 4 bases and J gave up 5 bases, with 15 bases separating them. The CDR3 has 14 residues. Germline V gene lookup returns CDR1 SGDLS and CDR2 YYNGEE. CDR3 bases: TGTGCCAGCAGCAGCCCCACTCGGATGTATGGCTACACCTTC. Its translation is CASSSPTRMYGYTF.

The V and J genes are TRBV19 and TRBJ2-1; D gene unclear. Germline CDR1 LNHDA, CDR2 SQIVND (reference sequence). The CDR3 length is 13 residues. Trimming shortened V by 4 bases and J by 8 bases, and 12 bases separated the two germline ends. The CDR3 nucleotides read TGTGCCAGTAGTAAGGCTGGGATGGATGAGCAGTTCTTC. It is translated as CASSKAGMDEQFF.

V usage is TRBV7-8 and J usage is TRBJ2-7; a possible D gene is TRBD1 (5 bases). This CDR3 spans 11 amino acids. From germline, CDR1 is SGHVS and CDR2 FQNEAQ. Trimming pared 5 bases from V and 6 bases from J, leaving 8 bases between. The CDR3 nucleotides read TGTGCCAGCAGCACCAGGGTCGAGCAGTACTTC. Amino acids: CASSTRVEQYF.

The chain's CDR3 is CASRLQGPINQPQHF. CDR3 sequence (DNA): TGTGCCAGCAGACTACAGGGTCCGATCAATCAGCCCCAGCATTTT. This sequence joins TRBV27 and TRBJ1-5; a weak D match, TRBD1 (6 bases). V shed 6 bases and J shed 3 bases, with 15 bases lying between them. Germline-derived CDR1 and CDR2 are MNHEY and SMNVEV (reference sequence). The CDR3 is made up of 15 amino acids.

The chain carries TRBV5-1 and TRBJ2-1; D unclear. The germline V gene encodes CDR1 SGHRS and CDR2 YFSETQ. Trimming stripped 7 bases from V and 3 bases from J, with 14 bases between. This CDR3 region has 14 residues. The DNA of the CDR3 is TGCGCCAGCGCCGAAGGACCTCTCTACAATGAGCAGTTCTTC. Protein sequence: CASAEGPLYNEQFF.

This clonotype appeared a single time. The rearrangement joins TRBV29-1 to TRBJ1-4; possibly TRBD1 for D (5 bases). Between the trimmed V and J ends, which lost 3 bases and 4 bases, there was a span of 18 bases. CDR1 is SQVTM and CDR2 is ANQGSEA in the germline V gene. The CDR3 spans 16 residues. DNA of the CDR3: TGCAGCGTTGAGCCGGTTTCTGAGGGGAGTAATGAAAAACTGTTTTTT. Translated, it gives CSVEPVSEGSNEKLFF. Variable domain in full (rest from reference TRBV29-1 and TRBJ1-4): SAVISQKPSRDICQRGTSLTIQCQVDSQVTMMFWYRQQPGQSLTLIATANQGSEATYESGFVIDKFPISRPNLTFSTLTVSNMSPEDSSIYLCSVEPVSEGSNEKLFFGSGTQLSVL.

This clonotype has just a few counts. The chain's CDR3 is CSAARQGHEQYF. The CDR3 DNA sequence: TGCAGTGCCGCCCGACAGGGCCACGAGCAGTACTTC. The chain couples TRBV20-1 to TRBJ2-7; TRBD1 matches at 7 bases. V lost 6 bases and J lost 5; bases outside the gene matches: 7. This CDR3 is 12 amino acids long. Germline lookup yields CDR1 DFQATT and CDR2 SNEGSKA (reference sequence).

The chain couples TRBV28 to TRBJ2-3; the match to TRBD2 covers 11 bases. The CDR3 has 19 amino acids. The J segment lost 0 bases and the V segment lost 4 bases, leaving 12 bases of the junction unmatched. CDR1 and CDR2 from the germline V gene are MDHEN and SYDVKM. CDR3 bases: TGTGCCAGCAGTTCCCGGACAGGGAGGACTAGCGGGAGCACAGATACGCAGTATTTT. Translating gives CASSSRTGRTSGSTDTQYF.

This clonotype was detected only once. The V gene is TRBV18, the J gene TRBJ2-2; TRBD2 aligns across 10 bases. CDR1 and CDR2 from the germline V gene are KGHSH and LQKENI. The junction had 2 bases not matched to a gene; V was cut back by 4 bases and J by 6 bases. CDR3 length: 14 residues. Here the CDR3 DNA reads TGTGCCAGCTCACTAGCGGGAGGTCCCGGGGAGCTGTTTTTT. This gives the protein CASSLAGGPGELFF.

This rearrangement joins TRBV25-1 to TRBJ2-5, with TRBD2 identical over 8 bases. The CDR3 has 13 residues. With V trimmed by 3 bases and J by 5 bases, 2 bases remained unmatched. In germline, CDR1 is MGHDK, CDR2 SYGVNS. For the CDR3, the DNA is TGTGCCAGCAGTGATCCGGGAGGGGAGACCCAGTACTTC. As protein: CASSDPGGETQYF.

The chain recombines TRBV20-1 with TRBJ2-1; D not certain. The V and J ends lost 0 bases and 0 bases respectively, with 9 bases between them. CDR3 length: 15 amino acids. Germline V gives CDR1 DFQATT, CDR2 SNEGSKA (reference sequence). In nucleotides, the CDR3 is TGCAGTGCTAGAGATCCGGTAGGCTCCTACAATGAGCAGTTCTTC. It codes for CSARDPVGSYNEQFF.

This chain connects TRBV19 to TRBJ1-5; tentative D call: TRBD1 (5 bases). Trimming cost V 7 bases and J 3 bases, with 10 bases left between them. The CDR3 runs to 13 residues. Germline loops: CDR1 LNHDA, CDR2 SQIVND (reference sequence). The CDR3 DNA sequence: TGTGCCAGTACAGGGTTGACCAATCAGCCCCAGCATTTT. Protein product: CASTGLTNQPQHF.

V gene TRBV25-1 combines with J gene TRBJ2-1, with unresolved D. Per germline, CDR1 MGHDK and CDR2 SYGVNS. The germline V and J ends were trimmed by 4 bases and 10 bases, with 11 bases remaining between them. The CDR3 is 12 amino acids. CDR3 protein: CASSASWREQFF. The CDR3 coding sequence is TGTGCCAGCAGTGCTTCATGGCGGGAGCAGTTCTTC.

The rearrangement joins TRBV30 to TRBJ2-3, with D perhaps TRBD1 (6 bases). In germline, CDR1 is GTSNPN, CDR2 SVGIG (reference sequence). Trimming left V 1 base short and J 6 bases short, with 11 bases between. This CDR3 has 13 residues. The CDR3, as DNA: TGTGCCTGGAGTGAGGACAGTTCTGATACGCAGTATTTT. Its protein is CAWSEDSSDTQYF.

The V and J genes are TRBV2 and TRBJ1-5; D is possibly TRBD1 (6 bases). Trimming pared 1 base from V and 2 bases from J, leaving 12 bases between. The CDR3 is 16 amino acids. Per germline, CDR1 SNHLY and CDR2 FYNNEI. DNA for the CDR3: TGTGCCAGCAGTGAAGGCGGGGGCCGAGGCAATCAGCCCCAGCATTTT. It specifies CASSEGGGRGNQPQHF.

This clonotype appeared a single time. The rearrangement links TRBV28 to TRBJ2-4, with 7 bases lining up with TRBD2. The CDR3 consists of 14 residues. Germline assignment: CDR1 MDHEN and CDR2 SYDVKM. V trimming: 6 bases; J trimming: 8 bases; junction bases outside the gene matches: 10. The CDR3 region has the DNA TGTGCCAGCAGCGGGGGAGGGGATGGGGACATTCAGTACTTC. It is translated as CASSGGGDGDIQYF.